These T cell receptor beta chains were read from a single sample in a study of Graves' ophthalmopathy and Graves' hyperthyroidism. TCRdb reanalysed the multiplex PCR reads using MiXCR and keeps one entry per CDR3 protein. The profile shows about 500,000 distinct CDR3 sequences, about two fifths of them singletons. Sample: peripheral blood or thyroid tissue (not recorded which). The receptor source for this set is an adult man with Graves' hyperthyroidism. The CDR3 runs from the conserved cysteine through the conserved F or W. D genes are given only for firm matches. Clone size appears in some rows only: once, few, many, or a class for an expanded clone.

cdr3_nt cdr3_aa clone_size d_call j_call v_call
TGCGCCAGCATTGGTTCACACTCCTCCTACAATGAGCAGTTCTTC CASIGSHSSYNEQFF NA NA TRBJ2-1 TRBV10-2
TGCGCCAGCAGCTTGGAGGGGACAGGTCCGACGGGGCAGTACTTC CASSLEGTGPTGQYF many TRBD1 TRBJ2-7 TRBV5-1
TGCAGTGCACCGAGCGAATACAATGAGCAGTACTTC CSAPSEYNEQYF NA NA TRBJ2-5 TRBV20-1
TGTAGCGTTGAACTAGCGGGGGGGATTACAGATACGCAGTATTTT CSVELAGGITDTQYF NA TRBD2 TRBJ2-3 TRBV29-1
TGCAGCGTTGGTATTCGGGACAGAGAGAACACCGGGGAGCTGTTTTTT CSVGIRDRENTGELFF many TRBD1 TRBJ2-2 TRBV29-1
TGCAGCGTTGAAAGTTCTAGCGGGGGATACGAGCAGTACTTC CSVESSSGGYEQYF NA TRBD2 TRBJ2-7 TRBV29-1
TGTGCCAGCAGCTTTAGGGGGGATGTTCGGGACACTGAAGCTTTCTTT CASSFRGDVRDTEAFF NA NA TRBJ1-1 TRBV11-2
TGTGCCAGCAGTTACACGAGTACTACAGGGGGCAACGAGCAGTACTTC CASSYTSTTGGNEQYF many TRBD1 TRBJ2-7 TRBV6-5
TGTGCCAGCAGCCAAGATGGGGGTAGCGGGGTGGCGGAGACCCAGTACTTC CASSQDGGSGVAETQYF few TRBD2 TRBJ2-5 TRBV3-1
TGTGCCAGCAGCACTCGACCGGGACAGGGGACTGGGGGCTACACCTTC CASSTRPGQGTGGYTF many TRBD1 TRBJ1-2 TRBV7-9
TGTGCCAGCAGCTTAGTATCCGGACACTTGAACACTGAAGCTTTCTTT CASSLVSGHLNTEAFF many NA TRBJ1-1 TRBV7-8
TGTGCCAGCAGTATCCAGCGGGAGACGAAGACTAACTATGGCTACACCTTC CASSIQRETKTNYGYTF NA NA TRBJ1-2 TRBV2